This T cell receptor (beta chain) was retrieved from a study of radiation and T cells in renal cell carcinoma. Overall study findings and caveats: In blood, top tumor clones expanded by 2 weeks, shrinking by 4. Baseline intratumoral clonotype presence is unknown without pretreatment biopsies.

For this clone: Its specificity is not known.

Sequencing used immunoSEQ multiplex PCR; TCRdb keeps in-frame clones, though not all of them. Here the sample spans about 76,000 clones, 89% being singletons. The J segment lost 6 bases and the V segment lost 2 bases, leaving 7 bases of the junction unmatched. The CDR3 is 15 amino acids. From germline, CDR1 is SGHTA and CDR2 FQGNSA. Time point in this sample: blood 4 weeks post-SBRT, at nephrectomy. Treatment specified: 15 Gy SBRT to primary tumor, nephrectomy 4 weeks later. Nephrectomy followed 15 Gy stereotactic body radiation by 4 weeks. After SBRT, blood was collected at 2 and 4 weeks, plus baseline.

This TCR derives from a woman in her 70s with renal cell carcinoma. The chain carries TRBV7-2 and TRBJ2-3, with 8 bases identical to TRBD2. The sequenced sample was blood, obtained from a patient whose treatment included radiotherapy and nephrectomy. CDR3 coding DNA: TGTGCCAGCAGCTTATCGGGGGGGGCCGTGGATACGCAGTATTTT. It yields the protein CASSLSGGAVDTQYF.